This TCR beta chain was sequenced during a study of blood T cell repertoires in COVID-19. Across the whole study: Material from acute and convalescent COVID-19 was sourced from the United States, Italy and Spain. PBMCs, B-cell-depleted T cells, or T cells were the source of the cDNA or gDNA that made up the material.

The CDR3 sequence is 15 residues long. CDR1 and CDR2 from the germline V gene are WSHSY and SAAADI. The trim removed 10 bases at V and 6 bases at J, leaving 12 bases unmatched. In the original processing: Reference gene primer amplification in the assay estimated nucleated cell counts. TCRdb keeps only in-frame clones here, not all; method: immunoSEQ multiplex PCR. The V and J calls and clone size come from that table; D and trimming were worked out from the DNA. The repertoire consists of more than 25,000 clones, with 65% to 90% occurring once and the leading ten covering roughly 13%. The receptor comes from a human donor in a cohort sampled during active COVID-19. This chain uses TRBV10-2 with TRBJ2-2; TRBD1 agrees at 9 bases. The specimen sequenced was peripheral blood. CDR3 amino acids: CANSPGQGLAGELFF. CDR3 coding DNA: TGCGCCAACAGCCCCGGACAGGGGCTTGCCGGGGAGCTGTTTTTT.